This entry concerns a single TCR beta chain. The sample holds many counts of this clonotype. The clone's antigen remains unknown. No quality values exist for individual bases; no much larger clone is one base distant. Library creation used multiplex PCR. The reads were generated on an Illumina HiSeq 4000. iRepertoire HTBI primers and Arm-PCR amplification of CDR3 regions were used to construct TCR beta libraries. Gel purification was performed on PCR products prior to sequencing. The authors' analysis ran thus. Gene usage analysis of CDR3 amino acid clonotypes relied on the 60 or so TRBV and around 13 TRBJ segments identified across samples. Filtered high-quality paired reads were merged into contigs using COPE and FqMerger. BLAST was used to align contigs to the IMGT TRBV, TRBD and TRBJ reference genes, and CDR3 was defined following IMGT. Clonotypes above 0.1% frequency were classified as highly expanded clones. Shannon entropy was used to measure repertoire diversity, and the Gini coefficient was used to measure V-J evenness. A clonotype found in more than one individual was treated as public. Using fastp trimming at Q25 and MiXCR clonotype assembly, TCRdb reanalyzed the public sequencing data and kept in-frame beta chains. Identical CDR3 protein sequences are pooled into one entry, listed with their most common genes and DNA. These V and J calls are TCRdb output, not the study's own analysis. The sample has around 400,000 distinct CDR3 sequences on record, 20% to 25% of them singletons. In total, the top ten clones hold approximately 15% of the sample.

These data come from a study of regulatory T cells in long-lasting Graves disease (dated by TCRdb to the early 2020s). Broadly, across the study: Persistent Graves' disease meant more than 5 years of antithyroid drug treatment with TSH receptor autoantibodies that stayed positive. This study used TCR sequencing and RNA sequencing of peripheral blood to compare persistent Graves' disease patients against newly diagnosed Graves' disease patients. The study was conducted in China and was registered as a clinical trial. A total of roughly 33 samples were covered by TCR sequencing, comprising some 13 persistent and 20 or so newly diagnosed Graves' disease patients. In the clinical cohort, patients with persistent Graves' disease had used antithyroid drugs for an average of roughly ten years.

Results and caveats for the whole study, not just this receptor: Compared with newly diagnosed patients, patients with persistent Graves' disease had lower TCR Shannon entropy and fewer highly expanded clones, which suggests clonal expansion. Because the primary lesion, thyroid tissue, could not be accessed, the study looked at peripheral blood alone. As a limitation, the authors acknowledged that the small sample size may reduce accuracy. Persistent patients shared more public clonotypes among themselves (2,741) than newly diagnosed patients did (about 970). Only the TCR beta chain was sequenced and analyzed. Preferential use of TRBV28, TRBJ1-2 and TRBJ2-5 was observed in persistent disease, whereas TRBV20-1 and TRBJ2-1 were favored in newly diagnosed disease.

The sample's time point label, decoded: persistent/refractory GD, antithyroid drugs over 5 years with positive TRAb. For both TCR sequencing and RNA sequencing, RNA was extracted from PBMCs using TRIzol. Graves' disease was diagnosed according to American Thyroid Association guidelines. Recruitment of patients was carried out at an endocrinology department in Xi'an, China. Each patient gave approximately 9 milliliters of peripheral blood, collected in an EDTA anticoagulant tube. PBMCs were isolated by Ficoll Paque Plus density gradient separation without further T cell sorting. RNA quality was checked with an Agilent 2100 Bioanalyzer and agarose gel, and concentration with a NanoDrop 2000. Reading from cysteine to phenylalanine, the CDR3 counts 17 amino acids. Only CDR3 DNA remains: 51 bases, in frame from the first base. Compared with germline, V lacks 5 bases and J lacks 1 base; bases without a gene match: 8.

This TCR was recovered from a female donor with Graves disease. This sample comprised peripheral blood mononuclear cells (PBMCs), obtained when the disease was refractory, from a patient treated with antithyroid drugs. This chain joins TRBV12-3 or TRBV12-4 to TRBJ2-7; 13 nucleotides in the junction match TRBD2. At the DNA level, the sequence is TGTGCCAGCAGTACCCGGGGACTAGCGGGATATTCCTACGAGCAGTACTTC. Its protein is CASSTRGLAGYSYEQYF.